This T cell receptor (beta chain) was identified during a study of immune evolution from preneoplasia to lung adenocarcinoma. The method was immunoSEQ multiplex PCR; TCRdb's version includes in-frame clones alone and lacks a portion of them. Of approximately 17,000 clones listed, around 88% are singletons. As regards this clone: Relative to the germline gene, one junction end is altered; a read error may explain this.

The sample consisted of FFPE invasive lung adenocarcinoma tissue. This TCR was recovered from a person between 65 and 79 years old with invasive lung adenocarcinoma.

The CDR3 loop reads CALRPTGLNTEAFF. The CDR3 DNA sequence: TGTGCCCTTAGACCTACAGGGCTGAATACTGAAGCTTTCTTT. V gene TRBV28 combines with J gene TRBJ1-1; D may be TRBD1 (6 bases). This CDR3 is built from 14 residues. Germline CDR1 and CDR2: MDHEN and SYDVKM.